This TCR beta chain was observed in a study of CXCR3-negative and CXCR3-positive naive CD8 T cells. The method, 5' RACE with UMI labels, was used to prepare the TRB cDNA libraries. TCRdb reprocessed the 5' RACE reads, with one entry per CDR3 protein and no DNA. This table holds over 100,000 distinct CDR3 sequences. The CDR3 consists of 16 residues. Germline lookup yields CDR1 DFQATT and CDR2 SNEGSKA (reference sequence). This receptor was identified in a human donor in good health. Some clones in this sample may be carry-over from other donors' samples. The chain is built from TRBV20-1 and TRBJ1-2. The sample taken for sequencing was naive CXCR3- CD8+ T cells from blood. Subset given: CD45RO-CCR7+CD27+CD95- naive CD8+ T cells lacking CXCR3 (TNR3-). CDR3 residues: CSARYRTGPSGGGYTF.